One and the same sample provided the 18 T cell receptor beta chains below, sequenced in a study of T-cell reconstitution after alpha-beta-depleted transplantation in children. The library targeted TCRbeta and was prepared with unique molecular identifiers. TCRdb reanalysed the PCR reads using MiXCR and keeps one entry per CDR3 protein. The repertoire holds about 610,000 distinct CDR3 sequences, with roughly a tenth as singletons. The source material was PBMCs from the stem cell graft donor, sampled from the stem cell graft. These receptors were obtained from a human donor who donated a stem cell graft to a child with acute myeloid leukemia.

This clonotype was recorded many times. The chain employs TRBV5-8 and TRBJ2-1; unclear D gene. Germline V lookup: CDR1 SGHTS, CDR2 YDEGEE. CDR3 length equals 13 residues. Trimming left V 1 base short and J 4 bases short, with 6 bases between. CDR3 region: CASSLWAYNEQFF. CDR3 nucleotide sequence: TGTGCCAGCAGCTTGTGGGCGTACAATGAGCAGTTCTTC.

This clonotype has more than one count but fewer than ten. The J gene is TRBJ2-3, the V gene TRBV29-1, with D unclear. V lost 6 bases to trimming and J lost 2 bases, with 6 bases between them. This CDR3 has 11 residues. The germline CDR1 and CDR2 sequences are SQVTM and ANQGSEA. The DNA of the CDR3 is TGCAGCGTCGGATCCACAGATACGCAGTATTTT. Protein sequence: CSVGSTDTQYF.

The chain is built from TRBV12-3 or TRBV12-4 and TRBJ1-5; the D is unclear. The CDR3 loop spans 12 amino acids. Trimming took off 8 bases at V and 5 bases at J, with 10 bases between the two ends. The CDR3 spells CASGVLDQPQHF. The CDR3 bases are TGTGCCAGCGGGGTCTTGGATCAGCCCCAGCATTTT.

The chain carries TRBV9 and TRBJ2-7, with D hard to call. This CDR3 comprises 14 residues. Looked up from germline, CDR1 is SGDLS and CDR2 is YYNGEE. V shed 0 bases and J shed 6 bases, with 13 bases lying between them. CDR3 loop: CASSVARISTEQYF. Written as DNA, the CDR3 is TGTGCCAGCAGCGTAGCCAGGATTTCCACCGAGCAGTACTTC.

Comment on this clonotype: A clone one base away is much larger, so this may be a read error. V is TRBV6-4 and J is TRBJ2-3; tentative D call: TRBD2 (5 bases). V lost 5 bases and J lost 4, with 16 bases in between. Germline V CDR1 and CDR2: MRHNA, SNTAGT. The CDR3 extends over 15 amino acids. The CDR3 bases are TGTGCCAGCAGTCGGGGTGGCACCTACTCAGATACGCAGTATTTT. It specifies CASSRGGTYSDTQYF.

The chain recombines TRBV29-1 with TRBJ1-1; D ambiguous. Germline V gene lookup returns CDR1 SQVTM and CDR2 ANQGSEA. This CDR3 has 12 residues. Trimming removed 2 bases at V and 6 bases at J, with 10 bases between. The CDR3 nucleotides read TGCAGCGTTGAACCGGGATTGGCTGAAGCTTTCTTT. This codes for CSVEPGLAEAFF.

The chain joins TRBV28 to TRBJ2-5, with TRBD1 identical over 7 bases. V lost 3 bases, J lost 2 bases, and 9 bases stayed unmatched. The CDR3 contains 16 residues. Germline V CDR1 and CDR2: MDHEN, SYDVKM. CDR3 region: CASSFGGTDPQETQYF. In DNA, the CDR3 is TGTGCCAGCAGTTTTGGTGGGACAGACCCTCAAGAGACCCAGTACTTC.

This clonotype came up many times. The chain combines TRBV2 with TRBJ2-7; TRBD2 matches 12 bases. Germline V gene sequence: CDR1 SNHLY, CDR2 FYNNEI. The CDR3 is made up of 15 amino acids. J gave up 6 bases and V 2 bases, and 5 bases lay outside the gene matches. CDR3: CASSESGLAGLEQYF. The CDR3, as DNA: TGTGCCAGCAGTGAATCAGGACTAGCGGGACTCGAGCAGTACTTC.

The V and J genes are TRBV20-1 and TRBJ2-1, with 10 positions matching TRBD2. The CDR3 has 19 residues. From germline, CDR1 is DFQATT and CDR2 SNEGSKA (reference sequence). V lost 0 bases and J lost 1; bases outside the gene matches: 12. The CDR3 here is CSARDIGGKREGSYNEQFF. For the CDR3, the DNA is TGCAGTGCTAGAGATATTGGAGGAAAGCGGGAGGGGTCCTACAATGAGCAGTTCTTC.

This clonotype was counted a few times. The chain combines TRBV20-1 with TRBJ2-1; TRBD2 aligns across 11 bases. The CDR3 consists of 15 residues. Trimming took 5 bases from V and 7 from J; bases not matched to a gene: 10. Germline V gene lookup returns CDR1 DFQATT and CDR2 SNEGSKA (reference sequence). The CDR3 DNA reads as TGCAGTGCTCAAGGGACTAGCGGACATTTGAATGAGCAGTTCTTC. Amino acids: CSAQGTSGHLNEQFF.

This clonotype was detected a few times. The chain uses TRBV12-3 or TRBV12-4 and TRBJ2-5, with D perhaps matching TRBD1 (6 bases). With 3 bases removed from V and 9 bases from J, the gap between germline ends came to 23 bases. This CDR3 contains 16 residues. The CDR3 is CASSLATGWTKRPQYF. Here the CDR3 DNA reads TGTGCCAGCAGTTTGGCGACAGGCTGGACCAAGAGACCCCAGTACTTC.

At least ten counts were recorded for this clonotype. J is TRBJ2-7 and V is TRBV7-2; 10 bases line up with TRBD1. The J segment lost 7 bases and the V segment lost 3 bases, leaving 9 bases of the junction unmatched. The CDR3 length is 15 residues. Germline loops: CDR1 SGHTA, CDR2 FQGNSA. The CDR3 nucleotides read TGTGCCAGCAGCTTGCCGGGACAGGGGAAGTGGGAGCAGTACTTC. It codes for CASSLPGQGKWEQYF.

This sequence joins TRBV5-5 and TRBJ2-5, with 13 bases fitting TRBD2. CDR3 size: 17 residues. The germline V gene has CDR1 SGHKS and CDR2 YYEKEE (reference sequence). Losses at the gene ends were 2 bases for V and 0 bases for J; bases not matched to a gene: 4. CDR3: CASSFRGLAGDQETQYF. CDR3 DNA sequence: TGTGCCAGCAGCTTCAGAGGACTAGCGGGAGACCAAGAGACCCAGTACTTC.

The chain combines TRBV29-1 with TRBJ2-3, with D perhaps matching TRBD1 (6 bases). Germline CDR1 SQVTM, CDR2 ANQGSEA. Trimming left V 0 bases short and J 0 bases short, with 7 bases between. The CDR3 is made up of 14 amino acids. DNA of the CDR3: TGCAGCGTTGAAGAAGGACAGAGCACAGATACGCAGTATTTT. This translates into CSVEEGQSTDTQYF.

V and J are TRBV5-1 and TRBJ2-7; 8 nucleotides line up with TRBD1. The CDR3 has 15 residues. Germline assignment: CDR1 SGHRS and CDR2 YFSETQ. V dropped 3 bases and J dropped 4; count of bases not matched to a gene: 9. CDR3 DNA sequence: TGCGCCAGCAGCTCCCCTCAACAGGGGGTTTACGAGCAGTACTTC. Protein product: CASSSPQQGVYEQYF.

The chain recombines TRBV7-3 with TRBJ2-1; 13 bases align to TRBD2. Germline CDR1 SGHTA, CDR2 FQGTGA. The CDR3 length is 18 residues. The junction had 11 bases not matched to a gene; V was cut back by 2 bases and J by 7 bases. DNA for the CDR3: TGTGCCAGCAGCTTAGTCCCAAAACTAGCGGGAGGGGGGAATGAGCAGTTCTTC. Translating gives CASSLVPKLAGGGNEQFF.

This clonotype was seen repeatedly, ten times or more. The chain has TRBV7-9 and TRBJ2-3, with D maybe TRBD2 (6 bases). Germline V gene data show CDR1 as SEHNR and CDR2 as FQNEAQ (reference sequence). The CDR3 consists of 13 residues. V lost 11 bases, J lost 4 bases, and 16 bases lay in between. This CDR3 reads CACGTVGSDTQYF. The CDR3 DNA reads TGTGCCTGCGGGACTGTAGGCTCAGATACGCAGTATTTT.

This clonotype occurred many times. The CDR3 is CASSQEWDRVNEQYF. The CDR3 bases are TGCGCCAGCAGCCAAGAGTGGGACAGGGTCAACGAGCAGTACTTC. V usage is TRBV4-3 and J usage is TRBJ2-7, with TRBD1 matching over 9 bases. CDR1 LGHNA and CDR2 YSLEER come from the germline V gene. The J segment lost 5 bases and the V segment lost 0 bases, leaving 5 bases of the junction unmatched. The CDR3 has 15 residues.